This entry lists 28 T cell receptor beta chains sequenced from one sample in a study of cytomegalovirus exposure and HLA in healthy donors. 13 Jbeta primers and 60 Vbeta primers were used for the PCR. The assay was immunoSEQ multiplex PCR, and TCRdb's table has in-frame clones only and misses some. The sample lists about 190,000 clones, about four fifths occurring once. The sequenced sample was PBMCs. These receptors all come from a woman aged 45-60 years in good health and CMV-seronegative.

Written as DNA, the CDR3 is TGTGCCAGTAGTATGGGAGTTGAGCCTGGAAGGGGGGGCTACACCTTC. It translates to CASSMGVEPGRGGYTF. The chain links TRBV19 to TRBJ1-2, with D possibly TRBD1 on 6 matching bases. The V and J ends lost 3 bases and 8 bases respectively, with 22 bases between them. This CDR3 comprises 16 residues. Germline V lookup: CDR1 LNHDA, CDR2 SQIVND (reference sequence).

The chain joins TRBV7-2 to TRBJ2-1, with D possibly TRBD1 on 5 matching bases. V gave up 5 bases and J gave up 8 bases, with 19 bases separating them. The CDR3 totals 15 residues. Germline V gene sequence: CDR1 SGHTA, CDR2 FQGNSA. As DNA, the CDR3 is TGTGCCAGCAGCCCGATAGGGGCTGGTTTCGATGAGCAGTTCTTC. As protein: CASSPIGAGFDEQFF.

A remark on this clone: At one boundary the junction diverges from the germline segment, which might be a read error. The rearrangement uses TRBV7-7 and TRBJ2-5; possible D gene TRBD2, 7 bases. Germline V gene lookup returns CDR1 SSHAT and CDR2 FNYEAQ (reference sequence). The CDR3 extends over 15 amino acids. The CDR3 reads CASSAGLGGHETQYF. The CDR3 nucleotides read TGTGCTAGCAGCGCCGGGCTCGGGGGGCATGAGACCCAGTACTTC.

The chain has TRBV7-9 and TRBJ1-2; weak D call: TRBD1 (5 bases). The germline V gene encodes CDR1 SEHNR and CDR2 FQNEAQ (reference sequence). This CDR3 is built from 14 residues. Trimming shortened V by 2 bases and J by 2 bases, and 9 bases separated the two germline ends. The CDR3 DNA is TGTGCCAGCAGCTTAAAGGGGTCGAACTATGGCTACACCTTC. Protein product: CASSLKGSNYGYTF.

The V and J genes are TRBV18 and TRBJ2-6; tentative D call: TRBD2 (6 bases). Trimming pared 4 bases from V and 8 bases from J, leaving 12 bases between. This CDR3 is 14 amino acids long. Germline V gene data show CDR1 as KGHSH and CDR2 as LQKENI. CDR3 region: CASSRVRESNVLTF. DNA for the CDR3: TGTGCCAGCTCACGAGTCCGGGAGTCCAACGTCCTGACTTTC. Full variable domain (outside the CDR3, taken from reference TRBV18 and TRBJ2-6): NAGVMQNPRHLVRRRGQEARLRCSPMKGHSHVYWYRQLPEEGLKFMVYLQKENIIDESGMPKERFSAEFPKEGPSILRIQQVVRGDSAAYFCASSRVRESNVLTFGAGSRLTVL.

This clone appeared once. V usage is TRBV6-6 and J usage is TRBJ1-1, with D tentatively TRBD1 (5 bases). Trimming stripped 0 bases from V and 6 bases from J, with 11 bases between. Germline V lookup: CDR1 MNHNY, CDR2 SVGAGI (reference sequence). This CDR3 region has 14 residues. CDR3 sequence reads: CASSYSSRVAEAFF. CDR3 DNA sequence: TGTGCCAGCAGTTACTCGTCCAGGGTTGCTGAAGCTTTCTTT.

Here the CDR3 DNA reads TGTGCCAGCCGGGACTACTCCTACAATGAGCAGTTCTTC. It is translated as CASRDYSYNEQFF. The chain joins TRBV2 to TRBJ2-1, with 7 bases matching TRBD2. The CDR3 is made up of 13 amino acids. Losses at the gene ends were 8 bases for V and 0 bases for J; bases not matched to a gene: 1. Germline-derived CDR1 and CDR2 are SNHLY and FYNNEI.

CDR3 bases: TGCAGTGCTTCCCCCGGGACTAGAAAGTTCTTC. It translates to CSASPGTRKFF. The rearrangement uses TRBV20-1 and TRBJ2-1; 8 nucleotides match TRBD2. Germline loops: CDR1 DFQATT, CDR2 SNEGSKA (reference sequence). The CDR3 consists of 11 residues. With V trimmed by 5 bases and J by 14 bases, 8 bases remained unmatched.

The genes are TRBV14 and TRBJ2-1; 9 bases align to TRBD2. V lost 4 bases and J lost 7; bases outside the gene matches: 11. The CDR3 runs to 16 residues. Germline-derived CDR1 and CDR2 are SGHDN and FVKESK. The CDR3 here is CASSLSGTSRFNEQFF. CDR3 in DNA: TGTGCCAGCAGCCTTTCCGGGACTAGCAGATTTAATGAGCAGTTCTTC.

The V and J genes are TRBV6-5 and TRBJ1-2, with a possible D match to TRBD1 (5 bases). V was clipped by 7 bases and J by 1 base, with 13 bases between them. This CDR3 contains 14 residues. The V gene's germline CDR1 is MNHEY and CDR2 SVGAGI. The CDR3, as DNA: TGTGCCAGCACCCAAAGGCAGGGTAACTATGGCTACACCTTC. As protein: CASTQRQGNYGYTF.

The chain carries TRBV28 and TRBJ1-5; D might be TRBD1 (5 bases). V shed 3 bases and J shed 0 bases, with 12 bases lying between them. From germline, CDR1 is MDHEN and CDR2 SYDVKM. This CDR3 spans 16 amino acids. In DNA form, the CDR3 reads TGTGCCAGCAGTTTCAGGGTCCCTTTTAGCAATCAGCCCCAGCATTTT. Its translation: CASSFRVPFSNQPQHF.

The chain uses TRBV6-1 and TRBJ2-3; D might be TRBD2 (6 bases). Germline loops: CDR1 MNHNS, CDR2 SASEGT. V was cut by 5 bases and J by 9 bases, with 12 bases left in between. The length of the CDR3 is 12 residues. CDR3 nucleotide sequence: TGTGCCAGCAGTTCGACTAGGAACACGCAGTATTTT. Residues: CASSSTRNTQYF.

V and J are TRBV5-4 and TRBJ2-5; TRBD1 matches 9 bases. The end of the DNA aligns better with TRBJ2-7, so the J call may be wrong. Per the germline V gene, CDR1 is SGHNT and CDR2 is YYREEE (reference sequence). The CDR3 totals 13 residues. The CDR3 coding sequence is TGTGCCAGCAGCGGGGACAGGGTCTACGAGCAGTACTTC. Its protein product is CASSGDRVYEQYF.

The chain recombines TRBV7-2 with TRBJ1-2; 7 positions match TRBD1. Germline V gives CDR1 SGHTA, CDR2 FQGNSA. V lost 4 bases to trimming and J lost 8 bases; unmatched junction nucleotides: 10. CDR3 length: 14 residues. The CDR3 nucleotides are TGTGCCAGCAGCTATGCTGGACAGGTCGGGGGCTACACCTTC. It is translated as CASSYAGQVGGYTF.

The chain couples TRBV5-4 to TRBJ1-2, with D perhaps matching TRBD1 (6 bases). The CDR3 length is 13 residues. The ends were cut back, 4 bases at V and 2 bases at J, with 9 bases in the middle. Per germline, CDR1 SGHNT and CDR2 YYREEE (reference sequence). The CDR3 loop reads CASSPTGNYGYTF. The CDR3 region has the DNA TGTGCCAGCAGCCCAACAGGGAACTATGGCTACACCTTC.

CDR3 sequence reads: CASSTGQGGTEAFF. Written as DNA, the CDR3 is TGTGCCAGCTCAACCGGACAGGGGGGCACTGAAGCTTTCTTT. This sequence joins TRBV18 and TRBJ1-1; TRBD1 aligns across 10 bases. Germline V lookup: CDR1 KGHSH, CDR2 LQKENI. Trimming took 5 bases from V and 4 from J; bases not matched to a gene: 4. CDR3 size: 14 residues.

The chain employs TRBV5-1 and TRBJ2-1, with a possible D match to TRBD1 (6 bases). Trimming stripped 0 bases from V and 4 bases from J, with 17 bases between. The CDR3 consists of 17 residues. Germline V gene data show CDR1 as SGHRS and CDR2 as YFSETQ. CDR3 sequence: CASSLDFRAGEYNEQFF. CDR3 sequence (DNA): TGCGCCAGCAGCTTGGATTTCAGGGCAGGGGAGTACAATGAGCAGTTCTTC.

The chain links TRBV5-1 to TRBJ2-3; possible D gene TRBD2, 5 bases. This CDR3 region has 16 residues. V was trimmed by 4 bases and J by 2 bases, leaving 17 bases between them. The germline V gene has CDR1 SGHRS and CDR2 YFSETQ. CDR3 amino acids: CASSPGSATTTDTQYF. CDR3 in DNA: TGCGCCAGCAGCCCGGGATCTGCCACTACCACAGATACGCAGTATTTT. Combining the CDR3 with reference TRBV5-1 and TRBJ2-3 gives the whole variable domain KAGVTQTPRYLIKTRGQQVTLSCSPISGHRSVSWYQQTPGQGLQFLFEYFSETQRNKGNFPGRFSGRQFSNSRSEMNVSTLELGDSALYLCASSPGSATTTDTQYFGPGTRLTVL.

Only one count was recorded for this clone. This sequence joins TRBV5-1 and TRBJ1-5; TRBD1 matches 8 bases. The CDR3 loop spans 17 amino acids. V lost 4 bases to trimming and J lost 2 bases; unmatched junction nucleotides: 11. Looked up from germline, CDR1 is SGHRS and CDR2 is YFSETQ. CDR3 DNA sequence: TGCGCCAGCAGCCCTTCGCCGACGGACAGGGGCAATCAGCCCCAGCATTTT. It codes for CASSPSPTDRGNQPQHF. The complete variable domain, with remaining parts taken from reference TRBV5-1 and TRBJ1-5, reads KAGVTQTPRYLIKTRGQQVTLSCSPISGHRSVSWYQQTPGQGLQFLFEYFSETQRNKGNFPGRFSGRQFSNSRSEMNVSTLELGDSALYLCASSPSPTDRGNQPQHFGDGTRLSIL.

V gene TRBV5-1 combines with J gene TRBJ1-5; D uncertain. The CDR3 sequence is 14 residues long. CDR1 is SGHRS, CDR2 YFSETQ, per germline. The ends were cut back, 3 bases at V and 4 bases at J, with 11 bases in the middle. The CDR3 loop is CASSSNGGNQPQHF. DNA of the CDR3: TGCGCCAGCAGCTCGAATGGAGGTAATCAGCCCCAGCATTTT. The variable domain in full, with the rest retrieved from reference TRBV5-1 and TRBJ1-5, is KAGVTQTPRYLIKTRGQQVTLSCSPISGHRSVSWYQQTPGQGLQFLFEYFSETQRNKGNFPGRFSGRQFSNSRSEMNVSTLELGDSALYLCASSSNGGNQPQHFGDGTRLSIL.

This chain uses TRBV7-2 with TRBJ2-5; TRBD2 might be the D (5 bases). Germline CDR1 SGHTA, CDR2 FQGNSA. V was cut by 5 bases and J by 5 bases, with 21 bases left in between. This CDR3 region has 16 residues. CDR3 sequence reads: CASSRMMSGSWETQYF. The CDR3 nucleotides read TGTGCCAGCAGCAGGATGATGTCGGGATCATGGGAGACCCAGTACTTC.

V and J are TRBV4-3 and TRBJ2-7, with TRBD1 matching 8 bases. With 0 bases clipped from V and 4 bases from J, the junction kept 5 bases outside the gene matches. This CDR3 has 15 amino acids. In germline, CDR1 is LGHNA, CDR2 YSLEER. The CDR3 is CASSQEQQGDYEQYF. The CDR3 DNA follows: TGCGCCAGCAGCCAAGAGCAACAGGGGGATTACGAGCAGTACTTC.

The chain recombines TRBV6-1 with TRBJ2-4; D might be TRBD2 (6 bases). CDR1 is MNHNS and CDR2 is SASEGT in the germline V gene. Trimming cost V 8 bases and J 8 bases, with 16 bases left between them. The CDR3 is 13 residues long. For the CDR3, the DNA is TGTGCCAGCCGCGGGGTGGGCGAGGACATTCAGTACTTC. Its protein product is CASRGVGEDIQYF.

The chain joins TRBV9 to TRBJ2-3; 7 bases align to TRBD1. The CDR3 length is 15 residues. The germline V gene has CDR1 SGDLS and CDR2 YYNGEE. V lost 1 base, J lost 0 bases, and 2 bases stayed unmatched. CDR3 amino acids: CASSVTQGSTDTQYF. The DNA of the CDR3 is TGTGCCAGCAGCGTAACACAGGGGAGCACAGATACGCAGTATTTT.

The chain uses TRBV6-5 and TRBJ2-3, with D tentatively TRBD2 (7 bases). The CDR3 is 15 amino acids. Trimming removed 5 bases at V and 2 bases at J, with 14 bases between. Looked up from germline, CDR1 is MNHEY and CDR2 is SVGAGI. The CDR3 sequence is CASSKGGGVTDTQYF. CDR3 nucleotide sequence: TGTGCCAGCAGTAAAGGGGGGGGAGTCACAGATACGCAGTATTTT.

The gene calls are TRBV7-2 and TRBJ2-1; TRBD2 matches at 12 bases. The V and J ends lost 5 bases and 7 bases, in that order; junction bases with no gene match: 9. The germline gives CDR1 SGHTA, CDR2 FQGNSA. The CDR3 sequence is 16 residues long. The CDR3 DNA follows: TGTGCCAGCAGCCCGCCTAGCGGGAGGGTTGTTAATGAGCAGTTCTTC. This sequence encodes CASSPPSGRVVNEQFF.

The V gene is TRBV9, the J gene TRBJ2-7, with 8 bases matching TRBD2. Germline CDR1 reads SGDLS; CDR2 reads YYNGEE. V lost 0 bases to trimming and J lost 5 bases; unmatched junction nucleotides: 7. This CDR3 has 15 amino acids. The CDR3 coding sequence is TGTGCCAGCAGCGTAGGAGCGGGGGTAGTACACGAGCAGTACTTC. The encoded protein is CASSVGAGVVHEQYF.

This sequence joins TRBV27 and TRBJ1-5, with D possibly TRBD1 on 5 matching bases. Trimming removed 2 bases from V and 7 bases from J, with 15 bases in between. Per the germline V gene, CDR1 is MNHEY and CDR2 is SMNVEV (reference sequence). The CDR3 is 15 amino acids. The CDR3 coding sequence is TGTGCCAGCAGTTTACAGGGCAGGGAGGACCAGCCCCAGCATTTT. It encodes CASSLQGREDQPQHF.